The present T cell receptor beta chain was sequenced within a study of human T cells and chemical hapten exposure. The wider study: TCR yields per sample varied mostly from small pooled library volume differences.

Whole blood, unfractionated, served as the material for total RNA extraction. This clonotype has at least ten counts. The antigen is undetermined. The ends lost 3 bases at V and 1 base at J; junction bases unmatched: 3. Germline V CDR1 and CDR2: SGHTA, FQGNSA. The CDR3 totals 16 residues. Library preparation tagged each individual cDNA molecule with a unique molecular identifier. In the source study's methods: The number of TCRs in each sample had a median of 95,638 and spanned roughly 23,224 to 700,000. TCRdb passed the reads through MiXCR, listing each CDR3 protein once. TCRdb assigned the V and J calls; the authors' analysis was not used. The repertoire includes more than 100,000 distinct CDR3 sequences, 8% to 9.5% of them detected once, and just over 1.4% sits in the top ten. General study points: TCRs whose frequency exceeded 1 in 1000 remained the same following DPC sensitization.

The sequenced sample consisted of whole blood. The TCR comes from a human donor in good health. Some clones in this sample may be carry-over from other donors' samples. V gene TRBV7-2 combines with J gene TRBJ2-2; 9 bases map to TRBD1. The CDR3 nucleotides are TGTGCCAGCAGCTTTGGGGGACAGGGGAACACCGGGGAGCTGTTTTTT. It yields the protein CASSFGGQGNTGELFF.